One sample yielded the 12 T cell receptor beta chains listed below, sequenced in a study of blood T cell repertoires in COVID-19. The protocol was immunoSEQ multiplex PCR, while the TCRdb copy is restricted to in-frame clones and leaves out a portion. The repertoire holds 200,000 to 250,000 clones, with over 75% as singletons. Sequenced material: PBMCs or T cells enriched from blood (not recorded which). The receptor set was obtained from a woman in her 30s who had been exposed to COVID-19.

This clone occurred a few times. The chain has TRBV7-8 and TRBJ1-5; D is ambiguous. This CDR3 comprises 15 residues. Germline V gives CDR1 SGHVS, CDR2 FQNEAQ. Trimming took off 0 bases at V and 6 bases at J, with 12 bases between the two ends. In DNA, the CDR3 is TGTGCCAGCAGCTTAGCGAGCGGGTTAGGTCAGCCCCAGCATTTT. This encodes CASSLASGLGQPQHF. Full variable domain (remainder filled in from reference TRBV7-8 and TRBJ1-5): GAGVSQSPRYKVAKRGQDVALRCDPISGHVSLFWYQQALGQGPEFLTYFQNEAQLDKSGLPSDRFFAERPEGSVSTLKIQRTQQEDSAVYLCASSLASGLGQPQHFGDGTRLSIL.

V gene TRBV9 combines with J gene TRBJ2-2; 7 bases align to TRBD1. V lost 0 bases to trimming and J lost 9 bases; unmatched junction nucleotides: 5. This CDR3 region has 14 residues. Looked up from germline, CDR1 is SGDLS and CDR2 is YYNGEE. CDR3 DNA sequence: TGTGCCAGCAGCGTAGACGAGGGGGCCTGGGAGCTGTTTTTT. Residues: CASSVDEGAWELFF.

The chain links TRBV6-4 to TRBJ2-3, with TRBD2 matching 7 bases. V was pared by 0 bases and J by 2 bases, with 5 bases of the junction left unmatched. Looked up from germline, CDR1 is MRHNA and CDR2 is SNTAGT. The CDR3 sequence is 16 residues long. As DNA, the CDR3 is TGTGCCAGCAGTGACTCATGGGGGGGAGCCACAGATACGCAGTATTTT. Its translation is CASSDSWGGATDTQYF.

V is TRBV5-6 and J is TRBJ2-1; 13 bases fit TRBD2. J gave up 4 bases and V 4 bases, and 2 bases lay outside the gene matches. The germline V gene encodes CDR1 SGHDT and CDR2 YYEEEE. The CDR3 consists of 15 residues. The CDR3 sequence: CASSRGLAGYNEQFF. CDR3 coding DNA: TGTGCCAGCAGCCGGGGACTAGCGGGATACAATGAGCAGTTCTTC.

The rearrangement uses TRBV6-5 and TRBJ1-1; TRBD1 matches 7 bases. V shed 4 bases, J shed 8 bases, and the junction held 16 bases outside the gene matches. Germline V gives CDR1 MNHEY, CDR2 SVGAGI. This CDR3 comprises 16 residues. The CDR3 DNA follows: TGTGCCAGCAGTTCTCTTCCGGGGACAGCCGGGATAGAAGCTTTCTTT. This codes for CASSSLPGTAGIEAFF.

V usage is TRBV19 and J usage is TRBJ1-6; 8 bases fit TRBD1. This CDR3 is built from 15 residues. Germline V CDR1 and CDR2: LNHDA, SQIVND (reference sequence). V trimming: 4 bases; J trimming: 7 bases; junction bases outside the gene matches: 6. CDR3 in DNA: TGTGCCAGTAGTACTGGACAGGGTGGGAATTCACCCCTCCACTTT. This encodes CASSTGQGGNSPLHF.

This clone showed up just once. The rearrangement uses TRBV19 and TRBJ1-1, with D tentatively TRBD1 (5 bases). CDR1 and CDR2 from the germline V gene are LNHDA and SQIVND (reference sequence). V was trimmed by 10 bases and J by 7 bases, leaving 13 bases between them. The CDR3 length is 11 residues. Here the CDR3 DNA reads TGTGCCACCGGGGACTTCGGTGAAGCTTTCTTT. Translation gives CATGDFGEAFF.

This clone was found a few times. This chain joins TRBV4-1 and TRBJ2-7; 10 bases fit TRBD2. J lost 6 bases, V lost 3 bases, and 11 bases had no gene match. The length of the CDR3 is 16 residues. From germline, CDR1 is MGHRA and CDR2 YSYEKL. The CDR3: CASSHGMSGRALEQYF. The CDR3 bases are TGCGCCAGCAGCCATGGGATGAGCGGGAGGGCCCTCGAGCAGTACTTC.

This chain uses TRBV24-1 with TRBJ2-1; a possible D gene is TRBD2 (6 bases). V lost 3 bases and J 5 bases, leaving 16 bases between the germline ends. CDR3 size: 16 residues. Germline CDR1 KGHDR, CDR2 SFDVKD. The CDR3 sequence is CATSDRTGTGDNEQFF. The CDR3 DNA sequence: TGTGCCACCAGTGATCGCACCGGGACTGGAGACAATGAGCAGTTCTTC.

This chain uses TRBV2 with TRBJ2-5, with D maybe TRBD2 (5 bases). The CDR3 sequence is 12 residues long. Germline V gene sequence: CDR1 SNHLY, CDR2 FYNNEI. Trimming stripped 6 bases from V and 5 bases from J, with 10 bases between. This chain's CDR3 is CASSRDEETQYF. CDR3 DNA: TGTGCCAGCAGCCGGGATGAGGAGACCCAGTACTTC.

V gene TRBV6-5 combines with J gene TRBJ1-2, with 11 bases lining up with TRBD1. The ends lost 6 bases at V and 4 bases at J; junction bases unmatched: 4. CDR3 length: 14 amino acids. Germline V gene lookup returns CDR1 MNHEY and CDR2 SVGAGI. The CDR3 DNA is TGTGCCAGCAGCACCGGGACAGGGGGCTATGGCTACACCTTC. Its translation is CASSTGTGGYGYTF.

The chain carries TRBV5-5 and TRBJ1-1, with D possibly being TRBD1 (6 bases). Germline lookup yields CDR1 SGHKS and CDR2 YYEKEE (reference sequence). Trimming stripped 1 base from V and 5 bases from J, with 12 bases between. The CDR3 has 14 residues. The CDR3 region has the DNA TGTGCCAGCAGCTTGATGGGGGCATATACTGAAGCTTTCTTT. It specifies CASSLMGAYTEAFF. The full variable domain, its missing parts supplied by reference TRBV5-5 and TRBJ1-1, is DAGVTQSPTHLIKTRGQQVTLRCSPISGHKSVSWYQQVLGQGPQFIFQYYEKEERGRGNFPDRFSARQFPNYSSELNVNALLLGDSALYLCASSLMGAYTEAFFGQGTRLTVV.